This T cell receptor (beta chain) is drawn from a study of cytomegalovirus exposure and HLA in healthy donors. This CDR3 contains 18 residues. Germline V lookup: CDR1 SGHVS, CDR2 FQNEAQ. V trimming: 5 bases; J trimming: 1 base; junction bases outside the gene matches: 15. Study outcomes and limitations: Three chains linked to CMV were shown in vitro to be specific for CMV antigens. A highly shared variant cluster was judged a likely technical artifact.

The primer mix had 60 Vbeta and 13 Jbeta primers. Assay used: immunoSEQ multiplex PCR; TCRdb lists only in-frame clones, some missing. Here the sample spans some 50,000 clones, about two thirds being singletons. In regard to this clone: Antigen unknown.

The TCR originated in a woman aged 45-60 years in good health and CMV-seropositive. The sequenced material came from PBMCs. The genes are TRBV7-8 and TRBJ1-1, with TRBD1 matching over 8 bases. The CDR3, as DNA: TGTGCCAGCAGCCCGCGGACAGGGTTGCGTCTAGGGAACACTGAAGCTTTCTTT. Its protein is CASSPRTGLRLGNTEAFF.